These 25 T cell receptor beta chains were sequenced from one sample in a study of T cell responses to AZD1222 COVID-19 vaccine (dated by TCRdb to the early 2020s). Library method: the immunoSEQ multiplex PCR assay. TCRdb mirrors the immuneACCESS table, restricted to in-frame sequences. Some clones are absent from its copies; in checked studies, under half trace to an unresolved V gene, and the reason for the others is unknown. This sample gives about 130,000 clones in total; roughly nine tenths of them show up just once. The leading ten clones occupy less than 2% of the sample. The sample's time point label, decoded: baseline before first vaccination. Sample: peripheral blood, taken on day 0 of AZD1222 vaccination. The origin of the receptors is an adult in good health.

This clone was counted a single time. This sequence joins TRBV29-1 and TRBJ1-4; the D is unclear. Germline values: CDR1 SQVTM, CDR2 ANQGSEA. This CDR3 is built from 12 residues. V lost 7 bases and J 0 bases, leaving 6 bases between the germline ends. The CDR3 sequence is CSGGATNEKLFF. DNA of the CDR3: TGCAGCGGCGGGGCAACTAATGAAAAACTGTTTTTT. Combining the CDR3 with reference TRBV29-1 and TRBJ1-4 gives the whole variable domain SAVISQKPSRDICQRGTSLTIQCQVDSQVTMMFWYRQQPGQSLTLIATANQGSEATYESGFVIDKFPISRPNLTFSTLTVSNMSPEDSSIYLCSGGATNEKLFFGSGTQLSVL.

V usage is TRBV7-2 and J usage is TRBJ2-7; weak D call: TRBD2 (5 bases). V was cut by 4 bases and J by 2 bases, with 12 bases left in between. This CDR3 is 14 amino acids long. Germline assignment: CDR1 SGHTA and CDR2 FQGNSA. DNA for the CDR3: TGTGCCAGCAGCTCCGAGGGAGCCACCTACGAGCAGTACTTC. Amino acids: CASSSEGATYEQYF.

The genes are TRBV4-2 and TRBJ1-3; tentative D call: TRBD1 (5 bases). Germline lookup yields CDR1 LGHNA and CDR2 YNFKEQ. The CDR3 runs 13 residues. Deletions cut 3 bases from V and 9 bases from J, with 12 bases between. The CDR3, as DNA: TGTGCCAGCAGCCACGGCGGGAGGGGCACCATATATTTT. Translating gives CASSHGGRGTIYF.

The J gene is TRBJ1-6, the V gene TRBV2; TRBD1 matches 7 bases. V shed 2 bases and J 6 bases; nucleotides not matched to a gene: 4. CDR1 and CDR2 (germline): SNHLY, FYNNEI. The CDR3 is 15 amino acids. CDR3 residues: CASSELGTANSPLHF. In DNA, the CDR3 is TGTGCCAGCAGTGAACTGGGGACAGCTAATTCACCCCTCCACTTT.

The V and J genes are TRBV5-1 and TRBJ1-1; 7 positions agree with TRBD1. CDR3 length: 15 amino acids. V gave up 4 bases and J gave up 1 base; unmatched junction bases: 7. Germline V CDR1 and CDR2: SGHRS, YFSETQ. As DNA, the CDR3 is TGCGCCAGCAGCCCCAGACAGGGAGCGAACACTGAAGCTTTCTTT. Translating gives CASSPRQGANTEAFF. The whole variable domain, filled in from reference TRBV5-1 and TRBJ1-1, reads KAGVTQTPRYLIKTRGQQVTLSCSPISGHRSVSWYQQTPGQGLQFLFEYFSETQRNKGNFPGRFSGRQFSNSRSEMNVSTLELGDSALYLCASSPRQGANTEAFFGQGTRLTVV.

This chain uses TRBV5-4 with TRBJ2-7; perhaps D is TRBD1 or TRBD2 (5 bases each). Germline V CDR1 and CDR2: SGHNT, YYREEE (reference sequence). The CDR3 is made up of 15 amino acids. With 0 bases removed from V and 0 bases from J, the gap between germline ends came to 10 bases. The DNA of the CDR3 is TGTGCCAGCAGCTTGGAAGGGACCCCCTCCTACGAGCAGTACTTC. This sequence encodes CASSLEGTPSYEQYF.

The V and J genes are TRBV19 and TRBJ2-1, with TRBD1 matching 9 bases. The CDR3 spans 15 residues. Per the germline V gene, CDR1 is LNHDA and CDR2 is SQIVND (reference sequence). V dropped 4 bases and J dropped 5; count of bases not matched to a gene: 6. The CDR3 loop is CASSNRDRAHNEQFF. The CDR3 DNA reads TGTGCCAGTAGTAACCGGGACAGGGCACACAATGAGCAGTTCTTC.

The gene calls are TRBV14 and TRBJ2-1; 8 bases match TRBD2. The J segment lost 6 bases and the V segment lost 0 bases, leaving 7 bases of the junction unmatched. CDR1 is SGHDN, CDR2 FVKESK, per germline. The CDR3 covers 16 residues. The CDR3 spells CASSQEGTRQINEQFF. CDR3 nucleotide sequence: TGTGCCAGCAGCCAAGAGGGGACTAGGCAGATCAATGAGCAGTTCTTC. The complete variable domain, with remaining parts taken from reference TRBV14 and TRBJ2-1, reads EAGVTQFPSHSVIEKGQTVTLRCDPISGHDNLYWYRRVMGKEIKFLLHFVKESKQDESGMPNNRFLAERTGGTYSTLKVQPAELEDSGVYFCASSQEGTRQINEQFFGPGTRLTVL.

The J gene is TRBJ1-4, the V gene TRBV25-1; tentatively, D is TRBD1 (6 bases). V gave up 1 base and J gave up 8 bases, with 17 bases separating them. This CDR3 comprises 16 residues. CDR1 and CDR2 from the germline V gene are MGHDK and SYGVNS. CDR3: CASSELGGVQGEKLFF. The CDR3 DNA follows: TGTGCCAGCAGTGAATTAGGGGGGGTTCAGGGAGAAAAACTGTTTTTT.

V gene TRBV5-1 combines with J gene TRBJ1-1; D is perhaps TRBD1 (5 bases). Germline loops: CDR1 SGHRS, CDR2 YFSETQ. CDR3 length equals 15 residues. V gave up 4 bases and J gave up 0 bases, with 13 bases separating them. The CDR3, as DNA: TGCGCCAGCAGCCGGGGCGGGGTAGTGAACACTGAAGCTTTCTTT. As protein: CASSRGGVVNTEAFF.

This rearrangement joins TRBV2 to TRBJ2-7; unclear D gene. This CDR3 region has 16 residues. V lost 0 bases and J lost 2, with 14 bases in between. Germline-derived CDR1 and CDR2 are SNHLY and FYNNEI. The CDR3 DNA sequence: TGTGCCAGCAGTGAAGCGCTCACAGCCCGCACCTACGAGCAGTACTTC. It yields the protein CASSEALTARTYEQYF.

In its sample, this clone was seen once. The chain is built from TRBV11-3 and TRBJ1-6; D is possibly TRBD1 (5 bases). Trimming pared 5 bases from V and 13 bases from J, leaving 15 bases between. The CDR3 runs to 13 residues. The V gene's germline CDR1 is SGHNT and CDR2 YENEEA. CDR3 nucleotide sequence: TGTGCCAGCAGCCCTGGGACGGCCGGGCCCCTCCACTTT. Its translation: CASSPGTAGPLHF.

The chain uses TRBV5-4 and TRBJ2-7, with D tentatively TRBD1 (5 bases). V lost 4 bases, J lost 3 bases, and 17 bases lay in between. Germline assignment: CDR1 SGHNT and CDR2 YYREEE (reference sequence). CDR3 size: 15 residues. The CDR3: CASSRGQNELYEQYF. Here the CDR3 DNA reads TGTGCCAGCAGCCGAGGACAAAACGAACTCTACGAGCAGTACTTC.

This chain connects TRBV24-1 to TRBJ1-4; TRBD1 agrees at 12 bases. There are 21 residues in the CDR3. V was pared by 3 bases and J by 0 bases, with 13 bases of the junction left unmatched. The germline gives CDR1 KGHDR, CDR2 SFDVKD. The CDR3 bases are TGTGCCACCAGTGATCAATCCGGGACAGGGGGCCCAATTGCAACTAATGAAAAACTGTTTTTT. The encoded protein is CATSDQSGTGGPIATNEKLFF.

This clone has just a few counts. The gene calls are TRBV2 and TRBJ1-2; D may be TRBD1 (5 bases). CDR1 SNHLY and CDR2 FYNNEI come from the germline V gene. With 5 bases removed from V and 4 bases from J, the gap between germline ends came to 8 bases. This CDR3 region has 12 residues. This CDR3 is CASSRGLYGYTF. CDR3 bases: TGTGCCAGCAGTAGGGGCCTCTATGGCTACACCTTC.

Only a few counts were recorded for this clone. V usage is TRBV7-9 and J usage is TRBJ1-5; D remains unclear. Germline V gene lookup returns CDR1 SEHNR and CDR2 FQNEAQ (reference sequence). The CDR3 has 14 amino acids. V gave up 3 bases and J gave up 0 bases, with 6 bases separating them. The CDR3: CASSFSDSNQPQHF. Written as DNA, the CDR3 is TGTGCCAGCAGCTTCTCCGATAGCAATCAGCCCCAGCATTTT.

J is TRBJ2-1 and V is TRBV6-1; a possible D gene is TRBD2 (5 bases). The germline V gene has CDR1 MNHNS and CDR2 SASEGT. This CDR3 has 14 residues. Trimming took off 0 bases at V and 7 bases at J, with 10 bases between the two ends. The CDR3 reads CASSEAHRGNEQFF. DNA of the CDR3: TGTGCCAGCAGTGAAGCTCACAGAGGGAATGAGCAGTTCTTC.

CDR3 coding DNA: TGTGCCAGCAGTGAACCGGGACAGGGGAAGGACAGCAATCAGCCCCAGCATTTT. Translating it yields CASSEPGQGKDSNQPQHF. The J gene is TRBJ1-5, the V gene TRBV21-1; the table names TRBD1, a call not compared with the DNA. TRBV21-1 is a documented pseudogene. This CDR3 region has 18 residues.

The V call is TRBV2, the J call TRBJ1-6, with a tentative D call TRBD1 (5 bases). The germline V gene encodes CDR1 SNHLY and CDR2 FYNNEI. V dropped 8 bases and J dropped 7 bases, with 18 bases sitting between them. This CDR3 contains 15 residues. The CDR3 region is CASAENRPLNSPLHF. CDR3 DNA: TGTGCCAGCGCGGAGAACAGGCCCCTCAATTCACCCCTCCACTTT. The complete variable domain, with remaining parts taken from reference TRBV2 and TRBJ1-6, reads EPEVTQTPSHQVTQMGQEVILRCVPISNHLYFYWYRQILGQKVEFLVSFYNNEISEKSEIFDDQFSVERPDGSNFTLKIRSTKLEDSAMYFCASAENRPLNSPLHFGNGTRLTVT.

The CDR3 bases are TGTGCCAGCAGTGAAGCAATGTACAATGAGCAGTTCTTC. Its protein product is CASSEAMYNEQFF. V usage is TRBV2 and J usage is TRBJ2-1; no clear D. The CDR3 is 13 residues long. Trimming removed 0 bases from V and 4 bases from J, with 4 bases in between. CDR1 is SNHLY and CDR2 is FYNNEI in the germline V gene.

The count of this clone is one. This chain joins TRBV19 and TRBJ2-7; 9 bases fit TRBD1. The V gene end was trimmed by 4 bases and the J gene end by 1 base; junction bases not matched to a gene: 8. The CDR3 consists of 16 residues. Germline loops: CDR1 LNHDA, CDR2 SQIVND (reference sequence). This CDR3 reads CASSNTGTGTSYEQYF. Written as DNA, the CDR3 is TGTGCCAGTAGTAACACCGGGACAGGGACATCCTACGAGCAGTACTTC.

This chain connects TRBV7-9 to TRBJ1-6; the D is unclear. The CDR3 length is 15 residues. Trimming took off 2 bases at V and 5 bases at J, with 10 bases between the two ends. Germline V CDR1 and CDR2: SEHNR, FQNEAQ (reference sequence). CDR3 residues: CASSLFGGNNSPLHF. The CDR3 coding sequence is TGTGCCAGCAGCTTATTCGGTGGAAATAATTCACCCCTCCACTTT.

This chain connects TRBV3-1 (or the pseudogene TRBV3-2) to TRBJ2-1, with D unresolved. In germline, CDR1 is LGHDT, CDR2 YNNKEL (reference sequence). The germline V and J ends were trimmed by 3 bases and 10 bases, with 13 bases remaining between them. The CDR3 consists of 13 residues. CDR3 residues: CASSQITSTEQFF. In nucleotides, the CDR3 is TGTGCCAGCAGCCAGATTACGTCCACGGAGCAGTTCTTC.

The chain links TRBV7-2 to TRBJ2-3; D is tentatively TRBD1 or TRBD2 (5 bases each). The V end lost 5 bases, the J end lost 4 bases, and 13 bases lay between the germline ends. Germline V gives CDR1 SGHTA, CDR2 FQGNSA. This CDR3 contains 14 residues. The CDR3 bases are TGTGCCAGCAGCCCCTTCCGGGACCCAGATACGCAGTATTTT. Its translation: CASSPFRDPDTQYF.

This chain links TRBV4-3 with TRBJ1-5; D gene ambiguous. The CDR3 covers 12 residues. Germline V gene data show CDR1 as LGHNA and CDR2 as YSLEER. The V end was cut by 4 bases, the J end by 1 base, with 2 bases between. CDR3 bases: TGCGCCAGCAGCCGGAGCAATCAGCCCCAGCATTTT. Encoded protein: CASSRSNQPQHF.